This T cell receptor beta chain came from a study of early T cells in non-severe SARS-CoV-2 infection. Trimming took 4 bases from V and 4 from J, leaving 11 bases between them. This CDR3 has 14 residues. From germline, CDR1 is SNHLY and CDR2 FYNNEI. This clonotype was counted only a few times. One entry per CDR3 protein results from TCRdb running MiXCR on the 5' RACE reads. This table has 62,000 or so distinct CDR3 sequences, roughly 9% appearing once. The chain employs TRBV2 and TRBJ1-5, with D hard to call. This clonotype originated in an adult who was a healthcare worker with PCR-confirmed SARS-CoV-2 infection or an uninfected control (not recorded which). The input for sequencing was whole blood, taken at baseline. CDR3 protein: CASSVKDQNQPQHF. CDR3 coding DNA: TGTGCCAGCAGTGTAAAAGACCAAAATCAGCCCCAGCATTTT. The full variable domain, completed using reference TRBV2 and TRBJ1-5, is EPEVTQTPSHQVTQMGQEVILRCVPISNHLYFYWYRQILGQKVEFLVSFYNNEISEKSEIFDDQFSVERPDGSNFTLKIRSTKLEDSAMYFCASSVKDQNQPQHFGDGTRLSIL.